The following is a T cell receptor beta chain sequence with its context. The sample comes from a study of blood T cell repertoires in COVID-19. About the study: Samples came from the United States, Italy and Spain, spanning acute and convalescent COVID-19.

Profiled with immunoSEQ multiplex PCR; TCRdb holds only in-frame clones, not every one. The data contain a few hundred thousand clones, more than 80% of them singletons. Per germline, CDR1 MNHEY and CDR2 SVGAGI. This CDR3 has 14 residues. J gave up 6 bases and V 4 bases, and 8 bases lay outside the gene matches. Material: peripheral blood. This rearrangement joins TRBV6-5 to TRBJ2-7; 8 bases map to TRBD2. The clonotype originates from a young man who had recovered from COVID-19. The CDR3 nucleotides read TGTGCCAGCAGTTTCACACGGACTAGCCCCGAGCAGTACTTC. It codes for CASSFTRTSPEQYF.